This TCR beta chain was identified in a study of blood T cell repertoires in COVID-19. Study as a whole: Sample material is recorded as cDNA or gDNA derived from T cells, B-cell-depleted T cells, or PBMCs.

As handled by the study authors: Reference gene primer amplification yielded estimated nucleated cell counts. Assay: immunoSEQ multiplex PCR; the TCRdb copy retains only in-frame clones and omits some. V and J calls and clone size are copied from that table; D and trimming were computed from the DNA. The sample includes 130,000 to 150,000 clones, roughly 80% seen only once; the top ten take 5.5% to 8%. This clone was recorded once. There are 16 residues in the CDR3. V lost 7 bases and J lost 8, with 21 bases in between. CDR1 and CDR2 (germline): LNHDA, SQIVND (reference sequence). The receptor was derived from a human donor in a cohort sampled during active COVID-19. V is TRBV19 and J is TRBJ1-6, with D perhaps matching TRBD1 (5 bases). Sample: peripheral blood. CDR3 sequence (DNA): TGTGCCAGTACCTTGACCGTTGGGGCTTGGGATTCACCCCTCCACTTT. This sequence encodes CASTLTVGAWDSPLHF. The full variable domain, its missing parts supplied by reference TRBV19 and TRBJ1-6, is DGGITQSPKYLFRKEGQNVTLSCEQNLNHDAMYWYRQDPGQGLRLIYYSQIVNDFQKGDIAEGYSVSREKKESFPLTVTSAQKNPTAFYLCASTLTVGAWDSPLHFGNGTRLTVT.